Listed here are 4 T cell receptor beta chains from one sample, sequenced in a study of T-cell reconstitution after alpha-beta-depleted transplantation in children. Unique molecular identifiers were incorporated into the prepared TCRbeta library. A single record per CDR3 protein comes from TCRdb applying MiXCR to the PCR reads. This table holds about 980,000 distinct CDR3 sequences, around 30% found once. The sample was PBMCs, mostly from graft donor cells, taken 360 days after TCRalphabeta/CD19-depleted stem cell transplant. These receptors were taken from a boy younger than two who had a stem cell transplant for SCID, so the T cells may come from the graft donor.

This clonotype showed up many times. The CDR3 is CSASGVSYEQYF. The CDR3 coding sequence is TGCAGTGCTAGCGGGGTCTCCTACGAGCAGTACTTC. This chain uses TRBV20-1 with TRBJ2-7; possibly TRBD2 for D (5 bases). This CDR3 has 12 residues. The germline V gene has CDR1 DFQATT and CDR2 SNEGSKA (reference sequence). Between the trimmed V and J ends, which lost 3 bases and 0 bases, there was a span of 6 bases.

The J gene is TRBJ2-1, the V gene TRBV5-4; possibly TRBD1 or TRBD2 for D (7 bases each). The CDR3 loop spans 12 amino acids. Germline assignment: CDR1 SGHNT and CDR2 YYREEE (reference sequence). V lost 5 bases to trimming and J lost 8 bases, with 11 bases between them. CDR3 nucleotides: TGTGCCAGCAGGCCAGGGGGGGATGAGCAGTTCTTC. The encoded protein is CASRPGGDEQFF.

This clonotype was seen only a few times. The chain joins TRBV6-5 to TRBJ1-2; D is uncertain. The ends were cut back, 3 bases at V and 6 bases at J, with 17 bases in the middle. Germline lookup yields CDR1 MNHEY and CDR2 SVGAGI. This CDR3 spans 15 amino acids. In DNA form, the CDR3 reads TGTGCCAGCAGTTATACAAGTATGATACCCCATGGCTACACCTTC. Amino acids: CASSYTSMIPHGYTF.

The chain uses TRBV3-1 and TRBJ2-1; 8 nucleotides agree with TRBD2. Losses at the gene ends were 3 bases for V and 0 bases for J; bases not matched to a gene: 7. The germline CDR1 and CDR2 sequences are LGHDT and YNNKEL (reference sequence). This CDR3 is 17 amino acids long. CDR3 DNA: TGTGCCAGCAGCCAGGCCCCGGGGGGGAGCTCCTACAATGAGCAGTTCTTC. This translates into CASSQAPGGSSYNEQFF.